The rows below give T cell receptor beta chains drawn from one sample of a study of blood T cell repertoires in COVID-19. The assay was immunoSEQ multiplex PCR, and TCRdb's table has in-frame clones only and misses some. The top ten hold around 2.9% of the sample, which has over 200,000 clones, about 88% seen once. Sequenced input: peripheral blood. These receptors came from a woman aged 60-75 years with acute or convalescent COVID-19. Both conserved end residues are part of each CDR3. The order of the fields is CDR3 length, J gene, V gene, CDR3 protein.

15,TRBJ2-7,TRBV10-3,CAISESRPGNDEQYF
13,TRBJ2-7,TRBV2,CASSELAGYEQYF
15,TRBJ1-2,TRBV19,CASSPHRDQDYGYTF
16,TRBJ2-2,TRBV5-4,CASSDQGASPTGELFF
16,TRBJ1-2,TRBV15,CATSRRGTGGHYGYTF
13,TRBJ1-4,TRBV18,CASSPREYEKLFF
13,TRBJ2-5,TRBV29-1,CSARTGAGETQYF
17,TRBJ2-7,TRBV28,CASSRRGVVSQRYEQYF
15,TRBJ2-2,TRBV7-2,CASSFGLAGAGELFF
17,TRBJ2-5,TRBV10-3,CAISEGGGRASGETQYF
15,TRBJ2-2,TRBV7-3,CASSGDSSNTGELFF
15,TRBJ2-1,TRBV6-1,CASSSGTQQVDEQFF
15,TRBJ1-4,TRBV6-5,CASSYKTGGYEKLFF
15,TRBJ1-1,TRBV11-2,CASSLTRGRNTEAFF
17,TRBJ2-2,TRBV7-2,CASSLVSSGRGTGELFF
12,TRBJ2-3,TRBV9,CASSRDTDTQYF
15,TRBJ1-5,TRBV30,CAWSTTGSTNQPQHF
14,TRBJ2-1,TRBV9,CASSVANSYNEQFF
17,TRBJ2-1,TRBV7-9,CASSLDRRLVKVHEQFF
15,TRBJ2-7,TRBV6-5,CASSYGQGAPYEQYF
15,TRBJ2-3,TRBV6-5,CASSLLSGVTDTQYF
16,TRBJ1-2,TRBV28,CAIPAAPTGGSYGYTF
13,TRBJ1-6,TRBV5-1,CASRYGEQPPLHF
18,TRBJ2-1,TRBV5-6,CASSFFLSREASYNEQFF
17,TRBJ1-5,TRBV4-3,CASSQVWTGGYNQPQHF
14,TRBJ1-4,TRBV2,CASRGTGGYEKLFF
13,TRBJ1-1,TRBV9,CASSVTGITEAFF
13,TRBJ1-1,TRBV6-5,CASRAGMNTEAFF
12,TRBJ2-3,TRBV7-9,CASSPTGDTQYF